Shown below are 2 T cell receptor beta chains from a single sample sequenced in a study of blood T cells in healthy people across ages. Alongside a J-beta primer mix, a sample-barcoded 5' primer served in a second PCR lasting roughly 7 to 12 cycles. Using its own MiXCR run on the 5' RACE reads, TCRdb lists one record per CDR3 protein. The data hold some 890,000 distinct CDR3 sequences, with roughly 28% observed a single time. In addition, the sample was reused for a study of T cells of mothers and their children.

The sequenced material came from blood. Receptors were obtained from a woman aged 40 to 50 in good health.

Points on this clonotype: A much bigger clone sits one base away, suggesting this may be a read error. DNA of the CDR3: TGCGCCAGCAGCCTACGACGGGGATCCGAAGCTTTCTTT. It encodes CASSLRRGSEAFF. This chain links TRBV4-3 with TRBJ1-1; D unresolved. V lost 4 bases, J lost 8 bases, and 14 bases lay in between. The CDR3 totals 13 residues. CDR1 and CDR2 (germline): LGHNA, YSLEER.

This clonotype was observed at least ten times. A junction boundary mismatches the germline segment, possibly from a read error. The rearrangement links TRBV3-1 to TRBJ2-5, with D perhaps matching TRBD1 or TRBD2 (6 bases each). CDR1 is LGHDT and CDR2 is YNNKEL in the germline V gene (reference sequence). The CDR3 spans 13 residues. The CDR3 loop is CASSQGGRETQYF. The CDR3 coding sequence is TGCGCCAGCAGCCAAGGGGGGCGTGAGACCCAGTACTTC.